This T cell receptor beta chain derives from a study of identical twins. TCRdb re-called the 5' RACE reads with MiXCR, one entry per CDR3 protein. The top ten hold approximately 1.6% of the sample, which has approximately 670,000 distinct CDR3 sequences, around 6% seen once. Germline CDR1 SGDLS, CDR2 YYNGEE. CDR3 length: 15 amino acids. Deletions cut 4 bases from V and 1 base from J, with 14 bases between. This clonotype was recorded at least ten times. The receptor's source is a man aged 18 to 29 in good health. The chain joins TRBV9 to TRBJ1-1; no reliable D call. The source material was naive T cells sorted from blood. CDR3 residues: CASSPLGRGNTEAFF. The CDR3 DNA sequence: TGTGCCAGCAGCCCCCTAGGTCGGGGGAACACTGAAGCTTTCTTT.